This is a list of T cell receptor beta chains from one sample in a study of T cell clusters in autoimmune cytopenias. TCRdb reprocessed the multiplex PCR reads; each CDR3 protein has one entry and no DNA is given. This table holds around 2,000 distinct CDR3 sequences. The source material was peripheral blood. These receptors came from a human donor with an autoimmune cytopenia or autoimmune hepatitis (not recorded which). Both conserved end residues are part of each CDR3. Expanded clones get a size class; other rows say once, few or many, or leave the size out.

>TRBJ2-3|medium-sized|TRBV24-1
CATSEDTDTQYF
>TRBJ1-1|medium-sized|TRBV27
CASSPGTYTEAFF
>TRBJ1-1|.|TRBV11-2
CASTEGGEAFF
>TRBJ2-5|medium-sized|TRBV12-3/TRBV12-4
CASSMDDQETQYF
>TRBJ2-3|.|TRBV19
CASRGWAGGTDTQYF
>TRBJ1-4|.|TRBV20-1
CSARRQGAGEKLFF
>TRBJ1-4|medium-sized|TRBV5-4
CASSLRQFGANEKLFF
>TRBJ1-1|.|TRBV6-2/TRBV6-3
CSTHNYMNTEAFF
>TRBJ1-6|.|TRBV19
CASIPQGASPLHF
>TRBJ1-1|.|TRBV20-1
CSARLRGGRDTEAFF
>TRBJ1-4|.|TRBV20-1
CSARALGGAPSRSDNEKLFF
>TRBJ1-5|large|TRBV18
CASSPTGDSNQPQHF
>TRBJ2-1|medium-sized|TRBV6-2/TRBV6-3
CASKRDSSYNEQFF
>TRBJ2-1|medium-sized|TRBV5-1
CASSSNRGLGSDEQFF
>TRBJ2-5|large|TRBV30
CAWASDFQETQYF
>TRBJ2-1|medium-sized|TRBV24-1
CATSDPLDNEQFF
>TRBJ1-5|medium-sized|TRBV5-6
CASSLGTGGSNQPQHF
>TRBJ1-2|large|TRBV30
CAWRTTVSYGYTF
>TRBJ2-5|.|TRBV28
CASSWTGGQETQYF
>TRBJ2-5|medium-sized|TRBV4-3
CASSLQGAETQYF
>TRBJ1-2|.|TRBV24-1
CATSDLREGGFGGYTF
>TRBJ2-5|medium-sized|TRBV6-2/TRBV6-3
CASSPGAETQYF
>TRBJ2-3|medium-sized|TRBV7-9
CASIPFLDTQYF
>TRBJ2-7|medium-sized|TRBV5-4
CASSLAAHEQYF
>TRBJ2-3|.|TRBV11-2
CASSLEPSGVDTQYF
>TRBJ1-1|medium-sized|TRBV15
CATSRVRGATEAFF
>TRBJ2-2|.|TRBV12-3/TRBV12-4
CASSVTGANTGELFF
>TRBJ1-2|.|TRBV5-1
CASSIGHGTGYGYTF
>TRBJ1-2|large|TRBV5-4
CASSLERDYGYTF
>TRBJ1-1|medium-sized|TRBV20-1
CSARVLGSTEAFF
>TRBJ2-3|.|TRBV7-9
CASSLVSLAGGRGTDTQYF
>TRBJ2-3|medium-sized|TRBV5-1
CASSLDGAGGTDTQYF
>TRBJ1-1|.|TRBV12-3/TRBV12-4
CASSLSITGTGPNTEAFF
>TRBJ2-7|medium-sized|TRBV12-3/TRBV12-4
CASSYEGAGGQYF
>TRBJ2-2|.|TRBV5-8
CASLPRGAETTGELFF
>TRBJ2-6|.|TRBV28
CASSSNGGAGANVLTF
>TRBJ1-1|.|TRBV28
CASSLPLSGTAEAFF
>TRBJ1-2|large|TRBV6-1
CASQRDNAEYGYTF
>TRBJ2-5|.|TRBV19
CASSIPGLVAGTQYF
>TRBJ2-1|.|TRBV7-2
CASSSQRGAYNEQFF
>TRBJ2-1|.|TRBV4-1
CASRDMPGGRGNEQFF
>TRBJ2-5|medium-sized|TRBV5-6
CASSSGQGRSETQYF
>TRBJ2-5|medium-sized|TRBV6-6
CASSYQGDLGTQYF
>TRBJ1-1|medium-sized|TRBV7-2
CASSLGGQGGSEAFF
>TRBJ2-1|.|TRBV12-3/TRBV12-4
CASSVVFVGEQFF
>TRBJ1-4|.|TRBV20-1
CSARQGDEKLFF
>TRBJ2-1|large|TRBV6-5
CASSLELAGVNEQFF
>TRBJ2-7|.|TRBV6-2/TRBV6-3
CASGGDSRYEQYF
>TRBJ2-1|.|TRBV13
CASSRRGRGEYNEQFF
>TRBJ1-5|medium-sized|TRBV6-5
CASSPIGPNQPQHF
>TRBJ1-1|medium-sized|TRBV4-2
CASSHTGTIATEAFF
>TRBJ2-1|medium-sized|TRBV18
CASSHSGRTYNEQFF
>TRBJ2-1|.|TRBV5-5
CASSLALAGGPGYEQFF
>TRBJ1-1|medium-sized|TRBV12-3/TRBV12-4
CASSQDTPQIFF
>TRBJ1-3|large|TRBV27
CASSAGGPGNTIYF
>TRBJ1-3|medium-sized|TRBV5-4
CASSGDRAGNTIYF
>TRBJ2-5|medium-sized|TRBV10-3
CASKRPGGQETQYF
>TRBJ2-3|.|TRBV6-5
CASSYSQSARSEADTQYF
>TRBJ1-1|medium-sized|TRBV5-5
CASSLVSSTEAFF
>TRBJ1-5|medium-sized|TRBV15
CATRAGDNSNQPQHF